This T cell receptor beta chain was identified in a study of CD8 T cells in ankylosing spondylitis. V lost 6 bases, J lost 5 bases, and 9 bases stayed unmatched. Germline V CDR1 and CDR2: MNHNS, SASEGT. The CDR3 loop spans 15 amino acids. TCRdb reprocessed the 5' RACE reads via MiXCR and lists one record per CDR3 protein. The table has a few hundred thousand distinct CDR3 sequences, approximately 20% seen once. Sequencing was carried out using blood, either unsorted or a sorted T cell fraction (not recorded which). The V and J genes are TRBV6-1 and TRBJ2-5; 10 nucleotides match TRBD1. The receptor's source is a male donor with ankylosing spondylitis or in good health (not recorded which). In nucleotides, the CDR3 is TGTGCCAGCAGAGAGGACAGGGGGTGGGGTGAGACCCAGTACTTC. The encoded protein is CASREDRGWGETQYF.